The next 23 T cell receptor beta chains were all read from a single sample in a study of human T cells and chemical hapten exposure. Time point here: patch test 1, 2 weeks after DPC sensitization. Treatment here: therapeutic diphenylcyclopropenone sensitization with weekly scalp DPC. Via MiXCR, TCRdb re-called the RACE reads, giving one row per CDR3 protein. Found here are about 100,000 distinct CDR3 sequences, roughly a tenth of them singletons; the top ten hold approximately 2.2%. The starting material was whole blood, obtained in connection with sensitization to the hapten diphenylcyclopropenone (DPC). These TCRs come from a man aged 35 to 55 with alopecia areata. Some clones in this sample may be carry-over from other donors' samples.

Here the CDR3 reads CASSLGQDYEQYF. CDR3 coding DNA: TGTGCCAGCAGCCTGGGACAGGACTACGAGCAGTACTTC. The chain carries TRBV7-8 and TRBJ2-7; 8 bases map to TRBD1. This CDR3 is 13 amino acids long. Germline CDR1 SGHVS, CDR2 FQNEAQ. The trim removed 5 bases at V and 3 bases at J, leaving 3 bases unmatched.

In this sample, this clonotype turned up a few times. The gene calls are TRBV2 and TRBJ1-2, with D perhaps matching TRBD1 (6 bases). Germline assignment: CDR1 SNHLY and CDR2 FYNNEI. The CDR3 covers 12 residues. Trimming took 8 bases from V and 1 from J, leaving 8 bases between them. The CDR3 loop is CASGTINYGYTF. The CDR3, as DNA: TGTGCCAGCGGGACAATTAACTATGGCTACACCTTC.

The V call is TRBV20-1, the J call TRBJ2-7; 8 bases are a match to TRBD2. The V and J ends lost 6 bases and 0 bases, in that order; junction bases with no gene match: 10. The CDR3 is made up of 15 amino acids. Per the germline V gene, CDR1 is DFQATT and CDR2 is SNEGSKA (reference sequence). CDR3 region: CSAGGSGGYSYEQYF. CDR3 coding DNA: TGCAGTGCCGGCGGCAGCGGGGGCTACTCCTACGAGCAGTACTTC.

This clonotype turned up a few times. The rearrangement joins TRBV2 to TRBJ1-4; D unresolved. V dropped 6 bases and J dropped 0 bases, with 8 bases sitting between them. The germline V gene encodes CDR1 SNHLY and CDR2 FYNNEI. This CDR3 has 14 residues. CDR3 loop: CASSMIPTNEKLFF. The CDR3 DNA reads as TGTGCCAGCAGCATGATTCCAACTAATGAAAAACTGTTTTTT.

The chain uses TRBV6-1 and TRBJ2-5, with a tentative D call TRBD1 (6 bases). The germline gives CDR1 MNHNS, CDR2 SASEGT. The germline V and J ends were trimmed by 6 bases and 3 bases, with 20 bases remaining between them. The CDR3 contains 16 residues. The CDR3 region is CASSAAVGTYEETQYF. The DNA of the CDR3 is TGTGCCAGCAGCGCAGCGGTCGGGACATACGAAGAGACCCAGTACTTC.

This clonotype has just a few counts. The chain is built from TRBV7-9 and TRBJ1-5, with D unresolved. This CDR3 has 14 residues. Trimming took 6 bases from V and 1 from J, leaving 10 bases between them. CDR1 is SEHNR and CDR2 is FQNEAQ in the germline V gene (reference sequence). The CDR3 coding sequence is TGTGCCAGCAGTAAAGGCTTGAGCAATCAGCCCCAGCATTTT. Encoded protein: CASSKGLSNQPQHF.

This clonotype was seen repeatedly, ten times or more. This chain connects TRBV6-6 to TRBJ2-3; TRBD1 aligns across 7 bases. The CDR3 is 14 residues long. Germline V CDR1 and CDR2: MNHNY, SVGAGI (reference sequence). V was pared by 4 bases and J by 4 bases, with 5 bases of the junction left unmatched. The CDR3 here is CASSLGGWADTQYF. CDR3 DNA sequence: TGTGCCAGCAGTTTAGGGGGCTGGGCAGATACGCAGTATTTT.

This clonotype was counted only a few times. The chain couples TRBV5-1 to TRBJ2-3; D is unclear. The CDR3 contains 14 residues. Trimming shortened V by 7 bases and J by 0 bases, and 12 bases separated the two germline ends. Germline V CDR1 and CDR2: SGHRS, YFSETQ. CDR3 protein: CASLVGTSTDTQYF. CDR3 bases: TGCGCCAGCCTTGTAGGCACTAGCACAGATACGCAGTATTTT. Based on the CDR3 plus reference TRBV5-1 and TRBJ2-3, the full variable domain is KAGVTQTPRYLIKTRGQQVTLSCSPISGHRSVSWYQQTPGQGLQFLFEYFSETQRNKGNFPGRFSGRQFSNSRSEMNVSTLELGDSALYLCASLVGTSTDTQYFGPGTRLTVL.

In its sample, this clonotype was seen many times. This rearrangement joins TRBV4-3 to TRBJ2-7, with 9 bases matching TRBD2. The V and J ends lost 4 bases and 3 bases, in that order; junction bases with no gene match: 10. Germline assignment: CDR1 LGHNA and CDR2 YSLEER. The CDR3 spans 16 residues. The CDR3 region has the DNA TGCGCCAGCAGCCTCGACCCGACTAGCGGAAACTACGAGCAGTACTTC. The encoded protein is CASSLDPTSGNYEQYF.

The chain employs TRBV30 and TRBJ2-7, with 13 bases matching TRBD2. The CDR3 sequence is 18 residues long. The junction had 16 bases not matched to a gene; V was cut back by 4 bases and J by 4 bases. Germline lookup yields CDR1 GTSNPN and CDR2 SVGIG (reference sequence). In DNA, the CDR3 is TGTGCCTGGATCCCGGGACTAGCGGGACCGAATGGGATGTACGAGCAGTACTTC. This gives the protein CAWIPGLAGPNGMYEQYF.

The genes are TRBV6-5 and TRBJ1-2; 12 nucleotides align to TRBD1. CDR3 length: 16 amino acids. Germline-derived CDR1 and CDR2 are MNHEY and SVGAGI. J gave up 8 bases and V 2 bases, and 9 bases lay outside the gene matches. The CDR3 DNA sequence: TGTGCCAGCAGTTACGTTTCAGGGACAGGGGGCCGAGGCTACACCTTC. Translating gives CASSYVSGTGGRGYTF.

This clonotype was observed at least ten times. The chain carries TRBV12-3 or TRBV12-4 and TRBJ1-4; 9 nucleotides align to TRBD1. Losses at the gene ends were 5 bases for V and 6 bases for J; bases not matched to a gene: 7. The CDR3 contains 15 residues. This chain's CDR3 is CASSPINRGHEKLFF. For the CDR3, the DNA is TGTGCCAGCAGTCCGATTAACAGGGGGCATGAAAAACTGTTTTTT.

This clonotype appeared a few times. V usage is TRBV29-1 and J usage is TRBJ2-1; D tentatively fits TRBD1 or TRBD2 (6 bases each). Germline CDR1 and CDR2: SQVTM and ANQGSEA. The CDR3 spans 12 residues. V lost 3 bases to trimming and J lost 7 bases, with 10 bases between them. CDR3: CSVDGGGNEQFF. In DNA form, the CDR3 reads TGCAGCGTTGACGGGGGCGGGAATGAGCAGTTCTTC.

The chain joins TRBV20-1 to TRBJ2-7; 13 bases are shared with TRBD2. Germline V gives CDR1 DFQATT, CDR2 SNEGSKA (reference sequence). The CDR3 sequence is 15 residues long. The V and J ends lost 6 bases and 0 bases, in that order; junction bases with no gene match: 5. CDR3 protein: CSAQGLAGVSYEQYF. CDR3 nucleotides: TGCAGTGCCCAAGGACTAGCGGGAGTCTCCTACGAGCAGTACTTC.

This clonotype was counted between two and nine times. This chain uses TRBV6-2 or TRBV6-3 with TRBJ1-5; 7 bases map to TRBD1. The J segment lost 1 base and the V segment lost 4 bases, leaving 7 bases of the junction unmatched. Germline-derived CDR1 and CDR2 are MNHEY and SVGEGT. This CDR3 contains 16 residues. The CDR3 DNA reads TGTGCCAGCAGTTCAAACAGGGGAAGGAGCAATCAGCCCCAGCATTTT. This sequence encodes CASSSNRGRSNQPQHF.

This chain links TRBV10-3 with TRBJ1-1; TRBD1 matches at 9 bases. V lost 6 bases to trimming and J lost 4 bases; unmatched junction nucleotides: 3. The germline V gene encodes CDR1 ENHRY and CDR2 SYGVKD. The CDR3 runs to 13 residues. CDR3 amino acids: CAIRQGAGTEAFF. The CDR3, as DNA: TGTGCCATCAGACAGGGGGCAGGCACTGAAGCTTTCTTT.

This clonotype was detected only a few times. V and J are TRBV5-1 and TRBJ1-5; possible D gene TRBD1, 6 bases. The germline V gene encodes CDR1 SGHRS and CDR2 YFSETQ. Trimming stripped 3 bases from V and 6 bases from J, with 16 bases between. CDR3 length equals 15 residues. The CDR3 DNA reads as TGCGCCAGCAGCTCGGGGACGGGGGCGGGTCAGCCCCAGCATTTT. Protein: CASSSGTGAGQPQHF.

The chain carries TRBV25-1 and TRBJ2-6, with TRBD2 as a possible D gene (6 bases). CDR1 MGHDK and CDR2 SYGVNS come from the germline V gene. Trimming stripped 6 bases from V and 3 bases from J, with 15 bases between. The CDR3 is 16 amino acids. CDR3 sequence reads: CASRGLNPRGANVLTF. CDR3 nucleotide sequence: TGTGCCAGCAGGGGACTTAACCCACGTGGGGCCAACGTCCTGACTTTC. The variable domain in full, completed from reference TRBV25-1 and TRBJ2-6, reads EADIYQTPRYLVIGTGKKITLECSQTMGHDKMYWYQQDPGMELHLIHYSYGVNSTEKGDLSSESTVSRIRTEHFPLTLESARPSHTSQYLCASRGLNPRGANVLTFGAGSRLTVL.

This clonotype has only a few counts. V and J are TRBV12-3 or TRBV12-4 and TRBJ1-6; no firm D call. The CDR3 extends over 16 amino acids. V was shortened by 2 bases and J by 5 bases, with 13 bases between the two germline ends. The CDR3 DNA reads TGTGCCAGCAGTTTATTCGGGCAGTCGGATAATTCACCCCTCCACTTT. Translation gives CASSLFGQSDNSPLHF.

This chain connects TRBV2 to TRBJ1-1; D may be TRBD1 (6 bases). Trimming took 4 bases from V and 0 from J, leaving 12 bases between them. This CDR3 region has 15 residues. The V gene's germline CDR1 is SNHLY and CDR2 FYNNEI. CDR3 region: CASSAGAGVNTEAFF. The CDR3 nucleotides read TGTGCCAGCAGTGCAGGGGCCGGGGTGAACACTGAAGCTTTCTTT.

The sample holds a few counts of this clonotype. The rearrangement uses TRBV30 and TRBJ1-3, with unresolved D. Germline CDR1 GTSNPN, CDR2 SVGIG (reference sequence). V was trimmed by 2 bases and J by 0 bases, leaving 8 bases between them. The CDR3 sequence is 14 residues long. The CDR3, as DNA: TGTGCCTGGAGTAGCGGTTCCTCTGGAAACACCATATATTTT. It translates to CAWSSGSSGNTIYF.

This clonotype was seen more than once but under ten times. This chain links TRBV12-3 or TRBV12-4 with TRBJ1-4; D call uncertain. This CDR3 is 13 amino acids long. The V end lost 1 base, the J end lost 5 bases, and 5 bases lay between the germline ends. Here the CDR3 DNA reads TGTGCCAGCAGTTTAGAGGAAAATGAAAAACTGTTTTTT. Translation: CASSLEENEKLFF.

The rearrangement links TRBV3-1 to TRBJ2-3; D might be TRBD1 or TRBD2, each matching 6 bases. The CDR3 contains 16 residues. Trimming stripped 0 bases from V and 4 bases from J, with 14 bases between. Per germline, CDR1 LGHDT and CDR2 YNNKEL (reference sequence). The CDR3 reads CASSQEGGPGPDTQYF. In nucleotides, the CDR3 is TGTGCCAGCAGCCAAGAAGGGGGGCCTGGACCAGATACGCAGTATTTT.